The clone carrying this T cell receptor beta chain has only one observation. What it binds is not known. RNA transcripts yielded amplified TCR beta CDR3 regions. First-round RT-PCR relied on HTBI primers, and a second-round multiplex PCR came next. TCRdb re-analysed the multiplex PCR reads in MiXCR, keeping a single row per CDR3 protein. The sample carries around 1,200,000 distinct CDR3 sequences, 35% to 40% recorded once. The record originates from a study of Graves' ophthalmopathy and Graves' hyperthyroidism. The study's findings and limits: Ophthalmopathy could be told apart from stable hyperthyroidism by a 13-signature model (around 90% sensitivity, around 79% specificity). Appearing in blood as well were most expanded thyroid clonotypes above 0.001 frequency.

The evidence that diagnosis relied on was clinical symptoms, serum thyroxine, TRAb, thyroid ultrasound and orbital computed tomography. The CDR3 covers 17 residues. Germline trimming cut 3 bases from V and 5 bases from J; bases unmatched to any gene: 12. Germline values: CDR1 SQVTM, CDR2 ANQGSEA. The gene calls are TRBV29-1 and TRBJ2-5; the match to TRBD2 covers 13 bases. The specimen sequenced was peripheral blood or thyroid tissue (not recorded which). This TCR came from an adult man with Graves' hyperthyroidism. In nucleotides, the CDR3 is TGCAGCGTTGAGGGGGGACTAGCGGGAAGTATAGCGGAGACCCAGTACTTC. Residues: CSVEGGLAGSIAETQYF. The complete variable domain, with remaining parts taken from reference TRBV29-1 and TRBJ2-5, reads SAVISQKPSRDICQRGTSLTIQCQVDSQVTMMFWYRQQPGQSLTLIATANQGSEATYESGFVIDKFPISRPNLTFSTLTVSNMSPEDSSIYLCSVEGGLAGSIAETQYFGPGTRLLVL.